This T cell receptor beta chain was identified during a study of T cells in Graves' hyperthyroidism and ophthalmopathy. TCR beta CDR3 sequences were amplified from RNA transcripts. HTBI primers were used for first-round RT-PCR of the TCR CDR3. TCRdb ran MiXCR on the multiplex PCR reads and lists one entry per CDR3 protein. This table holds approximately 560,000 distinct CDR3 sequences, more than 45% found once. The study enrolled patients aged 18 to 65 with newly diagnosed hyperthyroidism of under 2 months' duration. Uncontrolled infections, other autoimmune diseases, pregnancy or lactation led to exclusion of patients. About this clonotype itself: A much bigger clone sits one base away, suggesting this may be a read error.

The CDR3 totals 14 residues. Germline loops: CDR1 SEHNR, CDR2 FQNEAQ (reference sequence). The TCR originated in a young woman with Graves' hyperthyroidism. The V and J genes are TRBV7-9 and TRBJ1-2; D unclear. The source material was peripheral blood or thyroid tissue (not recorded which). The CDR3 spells CACSQERALGSYTF. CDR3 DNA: TGTGCCTGCAGCCAAGAGAGGGCTCTGGGGAGCTACACCTTC.